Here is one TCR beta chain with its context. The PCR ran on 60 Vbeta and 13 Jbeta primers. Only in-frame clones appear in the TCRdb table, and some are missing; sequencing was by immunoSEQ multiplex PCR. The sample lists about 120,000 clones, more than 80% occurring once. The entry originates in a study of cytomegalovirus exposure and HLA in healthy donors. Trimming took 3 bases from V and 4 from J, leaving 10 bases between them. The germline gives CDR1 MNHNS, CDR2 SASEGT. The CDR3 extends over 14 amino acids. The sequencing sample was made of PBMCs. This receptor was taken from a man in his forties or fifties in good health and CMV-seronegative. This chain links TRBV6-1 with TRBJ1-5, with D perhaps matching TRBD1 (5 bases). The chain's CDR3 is CASSDRQQNQPQHF. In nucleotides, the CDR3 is TGTGCCAGCAGTGACCGACAGCAGAATCAGCCCCAGCATTTT.